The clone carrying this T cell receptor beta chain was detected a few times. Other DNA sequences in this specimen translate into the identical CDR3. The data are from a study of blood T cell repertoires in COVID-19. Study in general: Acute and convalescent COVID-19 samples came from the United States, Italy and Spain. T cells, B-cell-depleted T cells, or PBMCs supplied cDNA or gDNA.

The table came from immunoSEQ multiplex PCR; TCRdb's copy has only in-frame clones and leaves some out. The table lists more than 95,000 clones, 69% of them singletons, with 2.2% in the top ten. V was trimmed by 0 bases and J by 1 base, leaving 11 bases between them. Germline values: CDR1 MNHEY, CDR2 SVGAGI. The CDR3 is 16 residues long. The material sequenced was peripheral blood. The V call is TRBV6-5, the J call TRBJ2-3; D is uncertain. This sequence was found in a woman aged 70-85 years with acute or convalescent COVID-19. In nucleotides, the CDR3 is TGTGCCAGCAGTTACTCTGTCCCCCCTGGCACAGATACGCAGTATTTT. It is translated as CASSYSVPPGTDTQYF.